This TCR beta chain was recovered during a study of blood T cell repertoires in COVID-19. Whole-study context: T cells, B-cell-depleted T cells, or PBMCs provided the cDNA or gDNA that served as material.

The ends were cut back, 2 bases at V and 6 bases at J, with 7 bases in the middle. In germline, CDR1 is SGHNT, CDR2 YENEEA. The CDR3 sequence is 13 residues long. The data were produced by immunoSEQ multiplex PCR, yet TCRdb's version contains in-frame clones alone and is incomplete. The sample has about 260,000 clones, approximately 86% seen once. The Seattle patients, enrolled during active infection, were followed longitudinally. This chain links TRBV11-3 with TRBJ2-2; possibly TRBD1 for D (6 bases). Sequencing was carried out using peripheral blood. The sequence came from a woman aged 55-70 years with COVID-19, enrolled during active disease. CDR3 sequence (DNA): TGTGCCAGCAGCTTAAAGGGGGCCGGGGAGCTGTTTTTT. Encoded protein: CASSLKGAGELFF.